The source of this T cell receptor (beta chain) is a study of glioma-infiltrating T cells. Study-level results: Above-expected tissue-blood divergence occurred in all gliomas, most in low-grade ones. Tissue and blood shared very few CDR3 sequences.

V was clipped by 3 bases and J by 8 bases; unmatched bases: 5. CDR1 is MNHEY and CDR2 is SMNVEV in the germline V gene (reference sequence). This CDR3 region has 14 residues. TCR alpha and beta CDR3 regions were amplified from RNA using iRepertoire nested multiplex PCR. Input was roughly 100-450 ng of tissue mRNA or PBMC total RNA. TCRdb fed the multiplex PCR reads into MiXCR, producing one record per CDR3 protein. The table shows around 120,000 distinct CDR3 sequences, with around 25% occurring only once. This clonotype has at least ten counts. Its antigen is still unknown. Sequenced: glioma tissue, nonneoplastic brain tissue, or PBMCs (not recorded which). The chain is built from TRBV27 and TRBJ1-4, with TRBD1 matching 8 bases. The clonotype comes from a human donor with low-grade glioma or glioblastoma, undergoing nonglioma brain surgery, or in good health (not recorded which). Written as DNA, the CDR3 is TGTGCCAGCAGTTTCCAGGGGGCGGGAGAAAAACTGTTTTTT. Its protein is CASSFQGAGEKLFF.